The rows below give T cell receptor beta chains drawn from one sample of a study of cytomegalovirus exposure and HLA in healthy donors. TCRdb's table, derived via immunoSEQ multiplex PCR, lists solely in-frame clones and lacks some. The sample has about 150,000 clones, 84% seen once. The sample comprised PBMCs. These receptors originate from a man younger than 35 in good health and CMV-seronegative. Both conserved end residues are part of each CDR3. A D gene is named only where the DNA matches it firmly. Size tells how often a clone was seen (once, few, many) or the class of an expanded clone, and some rows leave it out.

NA TRBJ2-7 TRBV5-6 NA 12 TGTGCCAGCAGCTCAGGGTACGACGAGCAGTACTTC CASSSGYDEQYF
few TRBJ2-2 TRBV6-5 TRBD2 16 TGTGCCAGCAGTTACCTGACTAGCGGGAGACCCGGGGAGCTGTTTTTT CASSYLTSGRPGELFF
NA TRBJ1-2 TRBV23-1 NA 12 TGCGCCAGGCCCTGGGGGCACAGTGGCTACACCTTC CARPWGHSGYTF
NA TRBJ1-5 TRBV7-9 TRBD1 16 TGTTCCAGCAGCCACTCAGGGGGCTCGGGCAATCAGCCCCAGCATTTT CSSSHSGGSGNQPQHF
NA TRBJ1-5 TRBV19 TRBD1 13 TGTGCCAGTAGTGACAGGGGGTTACAGCCCCAGCATTTT CASSDRGLQPQHF
NA TRBJ1-6 TRBV5-1 TRBD1 15 TGCGCCAGCAGCTTGGCAGGGGGCTGGGGATCACCCCTCCACTTT CASSLAGGWGSPLHF
NA TRBJ2-7 TRBV11-3 TRBD2 16 TGTGCCAGCAGCTCCCGACTAAGCGGGAGGGCCTACGAGCAGTACTTC CASSSRLSGRAYEQYF
NA TRBJ1-5 TRBV6-1 TRBD1 17 TGTGCCAGCAGTGGCCCGGGACAGCTACTTAGCAATCAGCCCCAGCATTTT CASSGPGQLLSNQPQHF
NA TRBJ2-7 TRBV28 NA 12 TGTGCCAGCAGAACCCTCCCCAGGCCAGCGGACTTC CASRTLPRPADF
NA TRBJ2-1 TRBV11-2 NA 17 TGTGCCAGCAGCTTAGGGACGGGGGGCGCGTTGTACAATGAGCAGTTCTTC CASSLGTGGALYNEQFF
once TRBJ2-3 TRBV2 NA 15 TGTGCCAGCTCGGACCGGACTACCGACACAGATACGCAGTATTTT CASSDRTTDTDTQYF
NA TRBJ1-1 TRBV4-3 TRBD1 14 TGCGCCAGCAGCCAAGATAGGGGGACAGGGAAAGCTTTCTTT CASSQDRGTGKAFF
NA TRBJ2-1 TRBV15 NA 14 TGTGCCATTCGCGGAGGGCCGATCTCAGGGGAGCAGTTCTTC CAIRGGPISGEQFF
NA TRBJ2-2 TRBV4-3 TRBD1 17 TGCGCCAGCAGCCAAGATTATGGAAGGGGGCTTGTCGGGGAGCTGTTTTTT CASSQDYGRGLVGELFF
NA TRBJ2-2 TRBV6-6 TRBD2 14 TGTGCCAGCACAGCTAGCGGGAACACCGGGGAGCTGTTTTTT CASTASGNTGELFF
NA TRBJ1-5 TRBV4-1 NA 15 TGCGCCAGCAGCCAAGAAAGCGGTAGCAATCAGCCCCAGCATTTT CASSQESGSNQPQHF
NA TRBJ1-5 TRBV15 NA 15 TGTGCCACCAGCGTATCAGGGACACCTAATCAGCCCCAGCATTTT CATSVSGTPNQPQHF
NA TRBJ2-7 TRBV4-1 NA 14 TGCGCCAGCAGCCAAGGGCAGGGGACCTACGAGCAGTACTTC CASSQGQGTYEQYF
NA TRBJ1-5 TRBV4-1 NA 15 TGCGCCAGCAGCGGAGAAGGTAGGGGTAATCAGCCCCAGCATTTT CASSGEGRGNQPQHF
few TRBJ1-1 TRBV6-1 NA 13 TGTGCCAGCAGTGAACAGGGCCACACTGAAGCTTTCTTT CASSEQGHTEAFF
NA TRBJ2-3 TRBV4-3 TRBD2 17 TGCGCCAGCAGCCTTAGTGGCTCGGGGGGATTGACAGATACGCAGTATTTT CASSLSGSGGLTDTQYF
NA TRBJ2-1 TRBV30 TRBD2 14 TGTGCCTGGACCGGGACTAGCGAATACAATGAGCAGTTCTTC CAWTGTSEYNEQFF
NA TRBJ1-2 TRBV4-3 NA 18 TGCGCCAGCAGCCAAGATCCGATCGAGGAACTGACTATCTATGGCTACACCTTC CASSQDPIEELTIYGYTF
NA TRBJ1-5 TRBV27 TRBD1 13 TGTGCCAGCAGTTTGACAGGGGTTCAGCCCCAGCATTTT CASSLTGVQPQHF
NA TRBJ2-2 TRBV5-5 TRBD2 15 TGTGCCAGCAGCTTGCTCGCGGGGGTGGCCGGGGAGCTGTTTTTT CASSLLAGVAGELFF
NA TRBJ2-7 TRBV28 TRBD2 16 TGTGCCAGCAGTTTCCCCCTAGCGGGGGTGCCTTACGAGCAGTACTTC CASSFPLAGVPYEQYF
few TRBJ2-1 TRBV5-1 NA 11 TGCGCCAGCACCGAGAGGGATGAGCAGTTCTTC CASTERDEQFF
NA TRBJ1-1 TRBV4-1 TRBD1 15 TGCGCCAGCAAAACAGGGGAAGGAGAAAACACTGAAGCTTTCTTT CASKTGEGENTEAFF
NA TRBJ2-7 TRBV11-2 TRBD1 13 TGTGCCAGCAGCTTAGACAGGGGGCGCGAGCAGTACTTC CASSLDRGREQYF
few TRBJ1-4 TRBV19 TRBD1 15 TGTGCCAGTAGTGTCCCGACAGGGCTTAATGAAAAACTGTTTTTT CASSVPTGLNEKLFF
NA TRBJ2-5 TRBV4-3 NA 16 TGCGCCAGCAGCGTTAACCCGTCGGACGGGGTCGAGACCCAGTACTTC CASSVNPSDGVETQYF
NA TRBJ2-1 TRBV30 TRBD2 15 TGTGCCTGGAGTGTAAAGGTAGCGGGACACAATGAGCAGTTCTTC CAWSVKVAGHNEQFF
NA TRBJ1-1 TRBV5-5 NA 13 TGTGCCAGCAGCGGACTAGGGGGGCCTGAAGCTTTCTTT CASSGLGGPEAFF
NA TRBJ1-2 TRBV29-1 NA 12 TGCAGCGTACAGGATTGGAACTATGGCTACACCTTC CSVQDWNYGYTF
NA TRBJ2-1 TRBV6-5 TRBD1 16 TGTGCCAGCAGTTACTCCTGGGACAGTTCCTACAATGAGCAGTTCTTC CASSYSWDSSYNEQFF
NA TRBJ2-3 TRBV7-2 NA 13 TGTGCCAGCAGCTTTCGGGGTACAGATACGCAGTATTTT CASSFRGTDTQYF
NA TRBJ1-4 TRBV7-9 TRBD1 12 TGTGCCAGCGGGACAGGGGACGAAAAACTGTTTTTT CASGTGDEKLFF
NA TRBJ1-2 TRBV5-6 NA 13 TGTGCCAGCAGCTTGACAGGGCCCTATGGCTACACCTTC CASSLTGPYGYTF
NA TRBJ2-5 TRBV6-1 NA 11 TGTGCCACGTATTTCCGGGAGACCCAGTACTTC CATYFRETQYF
NA TRBJ1-5 TRBV11-3 TRBD1 17 TGTGCCAGCAGCTCCCAGAACAGGGGGCGCCGCTATCAGCCCCAGCATTTT CASSSQNRGRRYQPQHF
NA TRBJ2-2 TRBV5-1 NA 16 TGCGCCAGCAGCTTGGATGTGACACTTAACACCGGGGAGCTGTTTTTT CASSLDVTLNTGELFF
NA TRBJ1-6 TRBV9 NA 12 TGTGCCAGCAGCGTAGGAGAGGGATCCCTCCACTTT CASSVGEGSLHF
NA TRBJ2-3 TRBV4-1 NA 16 TGCGCCAGCAGCCAAGGGAGAACAGGGTTCACAGATACGCAGTATTTT CASSQGRTGFTDTQYF
once TRBJ2-7 TRBV27 NA 15 TGTGCCAGCAGTTTTAGCGGCTCCAGAGGGTACGAGCAGTACTTC CASSFSGSRGYEQYF